This T cell receptor beta chain was recovered during a study of response to subunit inactivated influenza vaccine. Study observations and caveats: A suggestion made by the authors is that each seasonal influenza vaccination recruits few new T cells.

Details on this clonotype: What it binds is unknown.

TCRdb called the RT-PCR reads again in MiXCR, with one record for every CDR3 protein. The sample yields hundreds of thousands of distinct CDR3 sequences, about 25% seen once. The CDR3 is made up of 12 amino acids. Germline CDR1 reads SQVTM; CDR2 reads ANQGSEA. V was clipped by 4 bases and J by 1 base, with 7 bases between them. The sequenced sample was CD4+ T cells sorted from PBMCs, obtained 5 days after vaccination. The receptor's source is a man between 50 and 59 years old who received an inactivated influenza vaccine. This chain uses TRBV29-1 with TRBJ2-5; D is uncertain. The CDR3 is CSVVLLQETQYF. For the CDR3, the DNA is TGCAGCGTTGTTCTTCTCCAAGAGACCCAGTACTTC.